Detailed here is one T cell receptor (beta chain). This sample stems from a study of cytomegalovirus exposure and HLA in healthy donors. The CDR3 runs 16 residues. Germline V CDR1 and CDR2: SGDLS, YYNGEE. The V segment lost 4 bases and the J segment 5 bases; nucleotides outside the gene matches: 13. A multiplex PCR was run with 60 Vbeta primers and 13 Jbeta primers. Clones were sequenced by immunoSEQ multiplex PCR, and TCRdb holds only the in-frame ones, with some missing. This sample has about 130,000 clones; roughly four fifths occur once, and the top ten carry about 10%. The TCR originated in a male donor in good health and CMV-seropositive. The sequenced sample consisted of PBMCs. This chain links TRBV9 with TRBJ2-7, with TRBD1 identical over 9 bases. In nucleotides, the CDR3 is TGTGCCAGCAGCCCTACGACGGGACAGGGTATTCACGAGCAGTACTTC. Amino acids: CASSPTTGQGIHEQYF. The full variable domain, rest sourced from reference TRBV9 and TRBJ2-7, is DSGVTQTPKHLITATGQRVTLRCSPRSGDLSVYWYQQSLDQGLQFLIQYYNGEERAKGNILERFSAQQFPDLHSELNLSSLELGDSALYFCASSPTTGQGIHEQYFGPGTRLTVT.